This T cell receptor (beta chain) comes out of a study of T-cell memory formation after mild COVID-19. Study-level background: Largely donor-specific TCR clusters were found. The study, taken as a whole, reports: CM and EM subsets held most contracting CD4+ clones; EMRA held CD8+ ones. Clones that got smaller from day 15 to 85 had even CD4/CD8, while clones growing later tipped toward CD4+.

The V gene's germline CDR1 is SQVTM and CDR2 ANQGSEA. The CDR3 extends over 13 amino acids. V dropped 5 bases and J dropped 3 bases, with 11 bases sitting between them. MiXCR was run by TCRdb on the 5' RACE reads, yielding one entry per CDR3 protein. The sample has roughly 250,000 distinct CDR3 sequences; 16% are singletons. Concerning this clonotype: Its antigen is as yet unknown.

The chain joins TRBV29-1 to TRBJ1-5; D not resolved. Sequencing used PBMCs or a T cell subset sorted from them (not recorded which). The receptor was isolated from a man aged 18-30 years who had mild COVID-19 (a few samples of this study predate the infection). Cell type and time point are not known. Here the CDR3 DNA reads TGCAGCGTTATCGAACAGTACAATCAGCCCCAGCATTTT. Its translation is CSVIEQYNQPQHF.